Listed below are T cell receptor beta chains from one sample, sequenced in a study of shared clonotypes between healthy human individuals. Some clones are missing from TCRdb's copy, which holds only in-frame ones; the method was immunoSEQ multiplex PCR. The table shows some 1,100,000 clones, with 70% to 80% occurring only once. The sequenced sample was memory CD4+ T cells from PBMCs. The receptor source for this set is a man aged 18 to 29 in good health. Some clones in this sample may be carry-over from other donors' samples. Each CDR3 is given with its conserved first and last residue. The D gene is left open where the match is weak.

D gene: NA
V gene: TRBV11-2
J gene: TRBJ1-6
CDR3 length: 12
CDR3 DNA: TGTGCCAGCAGCCTCCATCGGGGGCCCCTCCACTTT
CDR3 protein: CASSLHRGPLHF

D gene: NA
V gene: TRBV11-3
J gene: TRBJ2-3
CDR3 length: 15
CDR3 DNA: TGTGCCAGCAGCTTGATGCAGGGAACCGCAGATACGCAGTATTTT
CDR3 protein: CASSLMQGTADTQYF

D gene: NA
V gene: TRBV5-1
J gene: TRBJ1-2
CDR3 length: 14
CDR3 DNA: TGCGCCAGCCGCACCGATCAGGGTCCCCGCGGCTACACCTTC
CDR3 protein: CASRTDQGPRGYTF

D gene: NA
V gene: TRBV6-5
J gene: TRBJ2-7
CDR3 length: 15
CDR3 DNA: TGTGCCAGCAGTTACTCGCTCTGGGGCTCCTACGAGCAGTACTTC
CDR3 protein: CASSYSLWGSYEQYF

D gene: NA
V gene: TRBV5-5
J gene: TRBJ1-1
CDR3 length: 14
CDR3 DNA: TGTGCCAGCAGCTCCCTCGGGGGGGAACCTGAAGCTTTCTTT
CDR3 protein: CASSSLGGEPEAFF

D gene: TRBD1
V gene: TRBV6-1
J gene: TRBJ2-7
CDR3 length: 14
CDR3 DNA: TGTGCCAGCATCCGAGGGACAGGGGACTACGAGCAGTACTTC
CDR3 protein: CASIRGTGDYEQYF

D gene: NA
V gene: TRBV5-1
J gene: TRBJ2-1
CDR3 length: 13
CDR3 DNA: TGCGCCAGCAGCCCCCGTGGGATCAATGAGCAGTTCTTC
CDR3 protein: CASSPRGINEQFF

D gene: NA
V gene: TRBV4-1
J gene: TRBJ1-2
CDR3 length: 16
CDR3 DNA: TGCGCCAGCAGCACCCGATTGGACGGTCCGTCGCGGGGCTACACCTTC
CDR3 protein: CASSTRLDGPSRGYTF

D gene: NA
V gene: TRBV28
J gene: TRBJ1-2
CDR3 length: 14
CDR3 DNA: TGTGCCAGCAGTTTAGGCGGGGAGGGCTATGGCTACACCTTC
CDR3 protein: CASSLGGEGYGYTF

D gene: TRBD1
V gene: TRBV28
J gene: TRBJ1-1
CDR3 length: 15
CDR3 DNA: TGTGCCAGCACCCTATGGACAGGGGGAGGGACTGAAGCTTTCTTT
CDR3 protein: CASTLWTGGGTEAFF

D gene: TRBD1
V gene: TRBV9
J gene: TRBJ1-2
CDR3 length: 18
CDR3 DNA: TGTGCCAGCAGCGTAAACCGGGACAGGGGGCTTTCTAACTATGGCTACACCTTC
CDR3 protein: CASSVNRDRGLSNYGYTF